Each of the 27 T cell receptor beta chains below was sequenced from the same sample in a study of brain T cells in children with intractable seizures. TCRdb keeps only in-frame clones here, not all; method: immunoSEQ multiplex PCR. The data contain hundreds of thousands of clones, 93% of them singletons. Stated time point: blood from clinic visit 5 months post-surgery; TSC patient then seizure free. The specimen was peripheral blood, collected approximately 5 months after surgery. The receptors were gathered from a boy under two years old with tuberous sclerosis and intractable seizures.

In DNA form, the CDR3 reads TGTGCCAGCAGCCATATGGTTGGGAATAAGGGCAATGAGCAGTTCTTC. It encodes CASSHMVGNKGNEQFF. This chain connects TRBV11-2 to TRBJ2-1; D gene unclear. The CDR3 covers 16 residues. V dropped 5 bases and J dropped 6 bases, with 20 bases sitting between them. Per germline, CDR1 SGHAT and CDR2 FQNNGV.

The chain has TRBV6-6 and TRBJ1-2; possible D gene TRBD1, 6 bases. Germline CDR1 and CDR2: MNHNY and SVGAGI (reference sequence). This CDR3 spans 14 amino acids. Trimming took off 6 bases at V and 4 bases at J, with 15 bases between the two ends. The CDR3 loop reads CASREEGVGYGYTF. The CDR3 DNA reads TGTGCCAGCAGGGAAGAGGGGGTAGGCTATGGCTACACCTTC.

This sequence joins TRBV5-6 and TRBJ2-7, with 7 bases that match TRBD1. CDR1 is SGHDT, CDR2 YYEEEE, per germline. V trimming: 3 bases; J trimming: 1 base; junction bases outside the gene matches: 4. The CDR3 sequence is 14 residues long. DNA of the CDR3: TGTGCCAGCAGCTGGGGGACAGAGTCCTACGAGCAGTACTTC. The encoded protein is CASSWGTESYEQYF.

V gene TRBV19 combines with J gene TRBJ2-1, with TRBD1 identical over 7 bases. This CDR3 region has 14 residues. The V segment lost 1 base and the J segment 8 bases; nucleotides outside the gene matches: 5. Germline V CDR1 and CDR2: LNHDA, SQIVND (reference sequence). CDR3 DNA: TGTGCCAGTAGTATAGGACAGGGAAGCTATGAGCAGTTCTTC. This codes for CASSIGQGSYEQFF.

V is TRBV9 and J is TRBJ2-5; TRBD2 matches at 12 bases. Trimming removed 0 bases from V and 4 bases from J; junction bases left unmatched: 16. Germline CDR1 SGDLS, CDR2 YYNGEE. This CDR3 contains 20 residues. The CDR3 nucleotides read TGTGCCAGCAGCGTAGGAGGTCTAGCGGGGGGGATACATACGGGAGAGACCCAGTACTTC. Translated, it gives CASSVGGLAGGIHTGETQYF.

The chain couples TRBV7-9 to TRBJ2-1, with D possibly being TRBD2 (5 bases). The CDR3 has 14 amino acids. Germline V gene sequence: CDR1 SEHNR, CDR2 FQNEAQ (reference sequence). Trimming shortened V by 1 base and J by 8 bases, and 12 bases separated the two germline ends. The CDR3 here is CASSLVEGSDEQFF. DNA for the CDR3: TGTGCCAGCAGCTTAGTTGAGGGTTCGGATGAGCAGTTCTTC.

The chain combines TRBV7-9 with TRBJ2-6; D call uncertain. V was pared by 4 bases and J by 2 bases, with 6 bases between. The V gene's germline CDR1 is SEHNR and CDR2 FQNEAQ (reference sequence). This CDR3 has 14 residues. CDR3 sequence (DNA): TGTGCCAGCAGCTGGGCCCCTGGGGCCAACGTCCTGACTTTC. It encodes CASSWAPGANVLTF.

The chain is built from TRBV19 and TRBJ2-5; perhaps TRBD2 as D (5 bases). Germline lookup yields CDR1 LNHDA and CDR2 SQIVND (reference sequence). Trimming pared 5 bases from V and 2 bases from J, leaving 12 bases between. The length of the CDR3 is 14 residues. CDR3 in amino acids: CASSFWTSQETQYF. The CDR3 nucleotides are TGTGCCAGTAGTTTCTGGACTTCGCAAGAGACCCAGTACTTC.

This chain links TRBV10-3 with TRBJ2-3, with D tentatively TRBD1 (6 bases). The V end was cut by 7 bases, the J end by 2 bases, with 13 bases between. The germline CDR1 and CDR2 sequences are ENHRY and SYGVKD. The length of the CDR3 is 14 residues. The DNA of the CDR3 is TGTGCCATCATGGTGCAGGGGATCACAGATACGCAGTATTTT. It is translated as CAIMVQGITDTQYF.

Many counts were recorded for this clone. V and J are TRBV7-9 and TRBJ2-7; D call uncertain. The germline CDR1 and CDR2 sequences are SEHNR and FQNEAQ (reference sequence). The CDR3 contains 13 residues. V dropped 2 bases and J dropped 4 bases, with 9 bases sitting between them. This chain's CDR3 is CASSLTDGYEQYF. In DNA form, the CDR3 reads TGTGCCAGCAGCTTAACTGACGGTTACGAGCAGTACTTC. The complete variable domain, with remaining parts taken from reference TRBV7-9 and TRBJ2-7, reads DTGVSQNPRHKITKRGQNVTFRCDPISEHNRLYWYRQTLGQGPEFLTYFQNEAQLEKSRLLSDRFSAERPKGSFSTLEIQRTEQGDSAMYLCASSLTDGYEQYFGPGTRLTVT.

In the case of this clone: Sequence at one end of the junction differs from germline and may be a read error. The chain employs TRBV5-4 and TRBJ2-7, with TRBD1 identical over 8 bases. CDR1 is SGHNT and CDR2 is YYREEE in the germline V gene (reference sequence). CDR3 length equals 12 residues. CDR3 region: CASSLTPGQVNF. For the CDR3, the DNA is TGTGCCAGCAGTCTTACCCCGGGACAGGTGAACTTC.

V and J are TRBV5-1 and TRBJ2-5; no reliable D call. The CDR3 is 16 amino acids. Germline CDR1 is SGHRS and CDR2 is YFSETQ. V dropped 3 bases and J dropped 1 base, with 16 bases sitting between them. CDR3 sequence reads: CASSSDPLGIQETQYF. The CDR3 DNA sequence: TGCGCCAGCAGCTCCGATCCGTTGGGAATCCAAGAGACCCAGTACTTC.

The rearrangement uses TRBV4-1 and TRBJ2-7; TRBD2 is a possible D gene (5 bases). CDR1 MGHRA and CDR2 YSYEKL come from the germline V gene. This CDR3 is built from 15 residues. The V end lost 1 base, the J end lost 2 bases, and 12 bases lay between the germline ends. This CDR3 reads CASSQVLSLAYEQYF. CDR3 bases: TGCGCCAGCAGCCAAGTGCTCTCACTAGCCTACGAGCAGTACTTC.

Only one count was recorded for this clone. V gene TRBV6-1 combines with J gene TRBJ1-6; 9 positions agree with TRBD1. CDR1 and CDR2 from the germline V gene are MNHNS and SASEGT. This CDR3 contains 16 residues. Losses at the gene ends were 1 base for V and 3 bases for J; bases not matched to a gene: 1. CDR3 nucleotide sequence: TGTGCCAGCAGTGAAGAGACAGGGGGCTATAATTCACCCCTCCACTTT. Its translation is CASSEETGGYNSPLHF.

With regard to this clone: Distinct nucleotide sequences in the sample also encode this CDR3. The CDR3 sequence: CAWSVRDTQYF. In DNA, the CDR3 is TGTGCCTGGAGTGTAAGGGATACGCAGTATTTT. The chain has TRBV30 and TRBJ2-3; D gene uncertain. Between the trimmed V and J ends, which lost 0 bases and 6 bases, there was a span of 4 bases. The CDR3 contains 11 residues. CDR1 and CDR2 from the germline V gene are GTSNPN and SVGIG (reference sequence).

This clone was seen only once. CDR3 bases: TGCGCCAGCAGCCAAGGACGCCGGGGCCCTGGAACTGAAGCTTTCTTT. Translated, it gives CASSQGRRGPGTEAFF. The chain couples TRBV4-1 to TRBJ1-1, with D maybe TRBD1 (5 bases). V was cut by 1 base and J by 5 bases, with 17 bases left in between. Germline loops: CDR1 MGHRA, CDR2 YSYEKL. The CDR3 is 16 residues long.

The chain joins TRBV5-6 to TRBJ2-3; maybe TRBD2 (6 bases). The CDR3 extends over 18 amino acids. V was cut by 4 bases and J by 0 bases, with 21 bases left in between. The germline V gene has CDR1 SGHDT and CDR2 YYEEEE. The CDR3 DNA is TGTGCCAGCAGCCACCCCTTCACGACGGGAGCGAGCACAGATACGCAGTATTTT. It translates to CASSHPFTTGASTDTQYF.

This clone has just one count. The chain joins TRBV18 to TRBJ2-3; 14 bases are shared with TRBD2. V was pared by 2 bases and J by 0 bases, with 7 bases of the junction left unmatched. This CDR3 region has 19 residues. Germline values: CDR1 KGHSH, CDR2 LQKENI. CDR3 coding DNA: TGTGCCAGCTCACCAAGGACTAGCGGGGGGAAAACTAGCACAGATACGCAGTATTTT. Translating it yields CASSPRTSGGKTSTDTQYF.

As concerns this clone: In the same sample, other DNA sequences code for this CDR3. The J gene is TRBJ1-1, the V gene TRBV4-1; 11 bases align to TRBD1. The CDR3 has 14 residues. CDR1 and CDR2 (germline): MGHRA, YSYEKL. Trimming at V came to 3 bases and at J to 4 bases, leaving 1 base not matched to a gene. CDR3 sequence: CASSQGQGGTEAFF. In DNA, the CDR3 is TGCGCCAGCAGCCAGGGACAGGGGGGCACTGAAGCTTTCTTT.

For the CDR3, the DNA is TGTGCCAGCAGTTCGGGACTGGATGTCAATGAGCAGTTCTTC. This sequence encodes CASSSGLDVNEQFF. V and J are TRBV27 and TRBJ2-1; maybe TRBD2 (6 bases). The CDR3 covers 14 residues. V was trimmed by 4 bases and J by 6 bases, leaving 13 bases between them. Germline V lookup: CDR1 MNHEY, CDR2 SMNVEV (reference sequence).

The V and J genes are TRBV5-6 and TRBJ1-2; D gene unclear. Germline CDR1 SGHDT, CDR2 YYEEEE. The V and J ends lost 9 bases and 3 bases respectively, with 15 bases between them. The CDR3 consists of 13 residues. The CDR3 DNA sequence: TGTGCCACCTTCCTGGGCAGCTACTATGGCTACACCTTC. Protein product: CATFLGSYYGYTF.

The CDR3 DNA follows: TGTGCCATCAGAAATCTTGAGGGGGGGGGCACTGAAGCTTTCTTT. Translated: CAIRNLEGGGTEAFF. The J gene is TRBJ1-1, the V gene TRBV10-3; D possibly corresponds to TRBD1 (6 bases). In germline, CDR1 is ENHRY, CDR2 SYGVKD. This CDR3 is 15 amino acids long. V lost 6 bases, J lost 4 bases, and 18 bases lay in between.

The chain joins TRBV11-1 to TRBJ2-7; D unclear. Looked up from germline, CDR1 is SGHAT and CDR2 is FQDESV (reference sequence). Between the trimmed V and J ends, which lost 3 bases and 1 base, there was a span of 10 bases. The CDR3 has 14 residues. The CDR3 protein is CASSFLEGSYEQYF. The DNA of the CDR3 is TGTGCCAGCAGCTTCTTGGAAGGGTCCTACGAGCAGTACTTC.

This chain connects TRBV5-6 to TRBJ2-3; D ambiguous. V dropped 2 bases and J dropped 2 bases, with 6 bases sitting between them. Germline V gene data show CDR1 as SGHDT and CDR2 as YYEEEE. The CDR3 length is 13 residues. CDR3 residues: CASSFATTDTQYF. DNA of the CDR3: TGTGCCAGCAGCTTCGCGACCACAGATACGCAGTATTTT.

The chain joins TRBV11-2 to TRBJ2-7; D remains ambiguous. V dropped 9 bases and J dropped 5 bases, with 8 bases sitting between them. CDR3 length: 10 residues. Germline V lookup: CDR1 SGHAT, CDR2 FQNNGV. CDR3 in DNA: TGTGCCAGTAAAAGCCACGAGCAGTACTTC. Translated, it gives CASKSHEQYF. Looking up the rest from reference TRBV11-2 and TRBJ2-7 gives the full variable domain: EAGVAQSPRYKIIEKRQSVAFWCNPISGHATLYWYQQILGQGPKLLIQFQNNGVVDDSQLPKDRFSAERLKGVDSTLKIQPAKLEDSAVYLCASKSHEQYFGPGTRLTVT.

This rearrangement joins TRBV24-1 to TRBJ2-1; 13 bases are shared with TRBD2. CDR1 KGHDR and CDR2 SFDVKD come from the germline V gene. The CDR3 has 18 residues. The V and J ends lost 2 bases and 9 bases, in that order; junction bases with no gene match: 12. The CDR3, as DNA: TGTGCCACCAGTGATTCCCGGGCACTAGCGGGAGGGCCGAGTGAGCAGTTCTTC. Amino acids: CATSDSRALAGGPSEQFF.

This clone was seen just once. The rearrangement uses TRBV20-1 and TRBJ1-2; D ambiguous. Between the trimmed V and J ends, which lost 3 bases and 4 bases, there was a span of 12 bases. The germline CDR1 and CDR2 sequences are DFQATT and SNEGSKA (reference sequence). The CDR3 covers 13 residues. CDR3 in amino acids: CSASVYGGYGYTF. CDR3 DNA sequence: TGCAGTGCTAGTGTCTACGGCGGCTATGGCTACACCTTC.